Each of the 24 T cell receptor beta chains below was sequenced from the same sample in a study of T cells in Graves' hyperthyroidism and ophthalmopathy (dated by TCRdb to about 2019). Libraries came from multiplex PCR. Sequencer: Illumina HiSeq 2000. The TCR beta CDR3 regions were amplified from RNA transcripts. The TCR CDR3 was subjected to a first round of RT-PCR using the HTBI primer set and the Qiagen OneStep RT-PCR kit. TCRdb trimmed public reads at Q25 via fastp, called clones via MiXCR and kept in-frame beta chains. Each CDR3 protein appears once, grouped with its most common genes and DNA. Recorded for this sample are approximately 370,000 distinct CDR3 sequences; 14% to 15% of them occurred a single time. Approximately 32% of the sample is in the top ten clones. The sequenced material came from blood. Receptors originate from a woman aged 25 to 39 with Graves' hyperthyroidism.

Remarks on this clonotype: This may be a read error: a much more frequent sequence differs by one nucleotide. The J gene is TRBJ2-7, the V gene TRBV5-1; 12 nucleotides align to TRBD2. Germline V gene data show CDR1 as SGHRS and CDR2 as YFSETQ. The CDR3 consists of 14 residues. The DNA of the CDR3 is TGCACCAGCAGCGGGGGACTAGCGGGTAGCGAGCAGTACTTC. As protein: CTSSGGLAGSEQYF.

This clonotype was picked up many times. The chain carries TRBV18 and TRBJ2-1, with 8 bases aligning to TRBD2. This CDR3 has 17 residues. Germline loops: CDR1 KGHSH, CDR2 LQKENI. V was clipped by 3 bases and J by 0 bases; unmatched bases: 7. In DNA form, the CDR3 reads TGTGCCAGCTCACCTTTAAGCGCGGGAGGCTCCTACAATGAGCAGTTCTTC. It is translated as CASSPLSAGGSYNEQFF.

This clonotype was observed many times. The chain couples TRBV2 to TRBJ1-1; 8 bases align to TRBD1. Germline-derived CDR1 and CDR2 are SNHLY and FYNNEI. V lost 6 bases and J lost 1; bases outside the gene matches: 4. This CDR3 is 14 amino acids long. Written as DNA, the CDR3 is TGTGCCAGCAGAGAGACAGGGGCGAACACTGAAGCTTTCTTT. Residues: CASRETGANTEAFF.

In this sample, this clonotype turned up a few times. The rearrangement links TRBV7-8 to TRBJ2-1; 7 bases map to TRBD2. The junction had 6 bases not matched to a gene; V was cut back by 1 base and J by 6 bases. In germline, CDR1 is SGHVS, CDR2 FQNEAQ. CDR3 length equals 15 residues. The CDR3 spells CASSLGGSLLNEQFF. In DNA, the CDR3 is TGTGCCAGCAGCTTAGGCGGGAGCCTGCTCAATGAGCAGTTCTTC. Based on the CDR3 plus reference TRBV7-8 and TRBJ2-1, the full variable domain is GAGVSQSPRYKVAKRGQDVALRCDPISGHVSLFWYQQALGQGPEFLTYFQNEAQLDKSGLPSDRFFAERPEGSVSTLKIQRTQQEDSAVYLCASSLGGSLLNEQFFGPGTRLTVL.

J is TRBJ2-2 and V is TRBV10-1; D call uncertain. The CDR3 is made up of 13 amino acids. V shed 2 bases and J shed 6 bases, with 7 bases lying between them. Germline CDR1 WNHNN, CDR2 SYGVQD (reference sequence). CDR3 DNA sequence: TGCGCCAGCAGTGAGCGTTCACCCGGGGAGCTGTTTTTT. This translates into CASSERSPGELFF.

This chain joins TRBV5-4 and TRBJ1-4; TRBD1 matches at 10 bases. The CDR3 is made up of 14 amino acids. V dropped 5 bases and J dropped 7; count of bases not matched to a gene: 5. Germline V gene sequence: CDR1 SGHNT, CDR2 YYREEE (reference sequence). As DNA, the CDR3 is TGTGCCAGCAGACAAGGACAGGGGGGTGAAAAACTGTTTTTT. It translates to CASRQGQGGEKLFF.

This clonotype was seen only a few times. The chain carries TRBV4-2 and TRBJ1-6; TRBD1 might be the D (5 bases). This CDR3 is built from 17 residues. Trimming cost V 0 bases and J 0 bases, with 9 bases left between them. Germline loops: CDR1 LGHNA, CDR2 YNFKEQ. For the CDR3, the DNA is TGTGCCAGCAGCCAAGAAACCCAGGGCTCCTATAATTCACCCCTCCACTTT. Encoded protein: CASSQETQGSYNSPLHF.

The rearrangement links TRBV20-1 to TRBJ1-1; D not certain. Looked up from germline, CDR1 is DFQATT and CDR2 is SNEGSKA (reference sequence). The V end lost 3 bases, the J end lost 2 bases, and 10 bases lay between the germline ends. The CDR3 has 13 amino acids. DNA for the CDR3: TGCAGTGCTAGTTCTAGTTATAACACTGAAGCTTTCTTT. This translates into CSASSSYNTEAFF.

A few counts support this clonotype. The rearrangement uses TRBV6-5 and TRBJ1-6; TRBD1 might be the D (5 bases). CDR1 is MNHEY, CDR2 SVGAGI, per germline. V shed 2 bases and J shed 6 bases, with 5 bases lying between them. The CDR3 sequence is 13 residues long. The CDR3: CASSYRGNSPLHF. CDR3 DNA: TGTGCCAGCAGTTACAGGGGTAATTCACCCCTCCACTTT.

This clonotype was recorded a few times. The V gene is TRBV11-2, the J gene TRBJ2-2; TRBD2 matches at 13 bases. This CDR3 is built from 18 residues. Germline V gives CDR1 SGHAT, CDR2 FQNNGV. Trimming cost V 1 base and J 6 bases; bases outside gene matches: 8. The CDR3 is CASSLVGGLAGNSGELFF. CDR3 nucleotide sequence: TGTGCCAGCAGCTTAGTAGGGGGACTAGCGGGAAATTCCGGGGAGCTGTTTTTT. The whole variable domain, filled in from reference TRBV11-2 and TRBJ2-2, reads EAGVAQSPRYKIIEKRQSVAFWCNPISGHATLYWYQQILGQGPKLLIQFQNNGVVDDSQLPKDRFSAERLKGVDSTLKIQPAKLEDSAVYLCASSLVGGLAGNSGELFFGEGSRLTVL.

The sample holds many counts of this clonotype. This chain links TRBV11-1 with TRBJ2-1; 11 positions match TRBD2. V shed 5 bases and J 0 bases; nucleotides not matched to a gene: 6. Germline V gene data show CDR1 as SGHAT and CDR2 as FQDESV (reference sequence). The CDR3 spans 17 residues. The CDR3 region is CASSRTSGLISYNEQFF. CDR3 nucleotides: TGTGCCAGCAGCCGGACTAGCGGGCTAATCTCCTACAATGAGCAGTTCTTC.

About this clonotype: This may arise from a read error, as a much more abundant clone is one base away. This chain connects TRBV2 to TRBJ2-5; 11 bases are a match to TRBD2. CDR1 and CDR2 from the germline V gene are SNHLY and FYNNEI. CDR3 length: 14 residues. In DNA form, the CDR3 reads TGTGTCAGCAGTGGGACTAGCGGCCAAGAGACCCAGTACTTC. Protein product: CVSSGTSGQETQYF. The full variable domain, completed using reference TRBV2 and TRBJ2-5, is EPEVTQTPSHQVTQMGQEVILRCVPISNHLYFYWYRQILGQKVEFLVSFYNNEISEKSEIFDDQFSVERPDGSNFTLKIRSTKLEDSAMYFCVSSGTSGQETQYFGPGTRLLVL.

This sequence joins TRBV24-1 and TRBJ1-6, with D possibly TRBD1 on 5 matching bases. CDR1 is KGHDR and CDR2 is SFDVKD in the germline V gene. The CDR3 covers 17 residues. V lost 0 bases and J lost 8, with 16 bases in between. The CDR3 sequence is CATSDLNRSYEDSPLHF. The DNA of the CDR3 is TGTGCCACCAGTGATTTGAACAGGAGTTATGAGGATTCACCCCTCCACTTT.

The chain recombines TRBV29-1 with TRBJ2-1, with D unresolved. There are 12 residues in the CDR3. Germline V gene lookup returns CDR1 SQVTM and CDR2 ANQGSEA. Trimming stripped 5 bases from V and 6 bases from J, with 11 bases between. In DNA form, the CDR3 reads TGCAGCGTTATAGTCGGTTCCAATGAGCAGTTCTTC. It yields the protein CSVIVGSNEQFF.

This clonotype has ten or more counts. The chain employs TRBV5-1 and TRBJ2-1; 7 bases match TRBD2. Germline CDR1 and CDR2: SGHRS and YFSETQ. The CDR3 length is 15 residues. The V and J ends lost 1 base and 6 bases, in that order; junction bases with no gene match: 7. The CDR3 protein is CASSLLGEGTNEQFF. As DNA, the CDR3 is TGCGCCAGCAGCTTGTTGGGGGAGGGTACCAATGAGCAGTTCTTC.

V and J are TRBV20-1 and TRBJ1-3, with a possible D match to TRBD1 (5 bases). V was pared by 0 bases and J by 3 bases, with 15 bases between. The CDR3 has 16 residues. CDR1 is DFQATT and CDR2 is SNEGSKA in the germline V gene (reference sequence). The CDR3 coding sequence is TGCAGTGCTAGAGATCTTCGGGGAGGACATGGAAACACCATATATTTT. The encoded protein is CSARDLRGGHGNTIYF.

J is TRBJ1-5 and V is TRBV3-1; the D gene is possibly TRBD1 (5 bases). The germline CDR1 and CDR2 sequences are LGHDT and YNNKEL (reference sequence). This CDR3 region has 18 residues. Trimming pared 1 base from V and 9 bases from J, leaving 25 bases between. The CDR3 sequence is CASSQGGGTGRGRVPQHF. CDR3 DNA: TGTGCCAGCAGCCAAGGAGGCGGAACGGGACGGGGACGTGTGCCCCAGCATTTT.

This chain uses TRBV20-1 with TRBJ1-5; D perhaps matches TRBD1 (6 bases). This CDR3 is built from 14 residues. CDR1 DFQATT and CDR2 SNEGSKA come from the germline V gene (reference sequence). V lost 5 bases, J lost 6 bases, and 17 bases lay in between. The CDR3 sequence: CSALNRQGSQPQHF. The CDR3 nucleotides are TGCAGTGCTCTGAATCGGCAGGGGAGTCAGCCCCAGCATTTT.

This clonotype was picked up many times. In nucleotides, the CDR3 is TGTGCCAGCAGACTAGGGGGAGTCACCGGGGAGCTGTTTTTT. This sequence encodes CASRLGGVTGELFF. The chain uses TRBV28 and TRBJ2-2, with D perhaps matching TRBD1 (6 bases). Germline assignment: CDR1 MDHEN and CDR2 SYDVKM. The CDR3 covers 14 residues. V gave up 6 bases and J gave up 4 bases, with 12 bases separating them.

Many counts were recorded for this clonotype. V is TRBV3-1 and J is TRBJ1-5; D possibly corresponds to TRBD1 (5 bases). The CDR3 sequence is 14 residues long. Per the germline V gene, CDR1 is LGHDT and CDR2 is YNNKEL (reference sequence). V lost 4 bases and J 2 bases, leaving 9 bases between the germline ends. The CDR3 DNA sequence: TGTGCCAGCAGCCCTGACAGCGGCAATCAGCCCCAGCATTTT. Protein: CASSPDSGNQPQHF.

This clonotype was seen ten or more times. CDR3 in amino acids: CASSLNKGSNGYTF. CDR3 nucleotides: TGTGCCAGCAGCTTAAATAAGGGCTCTAATGGCTACACCTTC. The rearrangement joins TRBV7-2 to TRBJ1-2, with D unclear. The V and J ends lost 2 bases and 6 bases respectively, with 13 bases between them. The CDR3 extends over 14 amino acids. Germline V gives CDR1 SGHTA, CDR2 FQGNSA.

The chain joins TRBV5-1 to TRBJ2-5; D gene unclear. CDR3 length: 12 residues. Germline assignment: CDR1 SGHRS and CDR2 YFSETQ. Trimming shortened V by 9 bases and J by 5 bases, and 14 bases separated the two germline ends. This CDR3 reads CATASEFETQYF. CDR3 sequence (DNA): TGCGCCACCGCGTCCGAGTTCGAGACCCAGTACTTC.

The V gene is TRBV28, the J gene TRBJ2-6; D possibly corresponds to TRBD1 (6 bases). CDR1 and CDR2 from the germline V gene are MDHEN and SYDVKM. This CDR3 is 15 amino acids long. Trimming pared 5 bases from V and 5 bases from J, leaving 13 bases between. CDR3 in amino acids: CASSPGQLRANVLTF. Here the CDR3 DNA reads TGTGCCAGCAGTCCCGGACAGCTCCGGGCCAACGTCCTGACTTTC.

This clonotype appeared a few times. This sequence joins TRBV11-2 and TRBJ2-1, with D possibly matching TRBD1 (6 bases). Per germline, CDR1 SGHAT and CDR2 FQNNGV. This CDR3 comprises 14 residues. The V and J ends lost 7 bases and 6 bases respectively, with 16 bases between them. The CDR3 DNA reads as TGTGCCAGCACTACACCCAACAGGGTCAATGAGCAGTTCTTC. The encoded protein is CASTTPNRVNEQFF.